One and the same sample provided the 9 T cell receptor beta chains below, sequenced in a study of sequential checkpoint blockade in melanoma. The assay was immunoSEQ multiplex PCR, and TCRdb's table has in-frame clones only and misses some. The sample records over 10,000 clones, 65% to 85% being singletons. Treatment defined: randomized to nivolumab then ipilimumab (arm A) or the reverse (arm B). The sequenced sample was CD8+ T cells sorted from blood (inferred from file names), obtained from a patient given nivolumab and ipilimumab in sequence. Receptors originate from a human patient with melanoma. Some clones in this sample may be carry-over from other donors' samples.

CDR3 sequence reads: CASSLVGSGGSYEQYF. DNA of the CDR3: TGTGCCAGCAGCTTAGTGGGCAGCGGGGGATCCTACGAGCAGTACTTC. The J gene is TRBJ2-7, the V gene TRBV11-1, with 8 positions matching TRBD2. J was trimmed by 1 base and V by 1 base; bases with no gene match: 6. This CDR3 has 16 amino acids. CDR1 SGHAT and CDR2 FQDESV come from the germline V gene (reference sequence).

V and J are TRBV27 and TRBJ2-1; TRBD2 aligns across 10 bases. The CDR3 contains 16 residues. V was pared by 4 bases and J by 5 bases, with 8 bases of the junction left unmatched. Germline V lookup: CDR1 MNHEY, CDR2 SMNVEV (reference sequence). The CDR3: CASSYLGTSADNEQFF. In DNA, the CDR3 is TGTGCCAGCAGTTACTTAGGGACTAGCGCGGACAATGAGCAGTTCTTC.

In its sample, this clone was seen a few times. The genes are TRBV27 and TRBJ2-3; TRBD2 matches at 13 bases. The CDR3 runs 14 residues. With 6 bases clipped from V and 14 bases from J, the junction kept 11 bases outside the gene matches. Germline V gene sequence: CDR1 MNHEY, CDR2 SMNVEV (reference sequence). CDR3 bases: TGTGCCAGCAGCCTCACTAGCGGGGGGGCCCGTCGGTATTTT. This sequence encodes CASSLTSGGARRYF.

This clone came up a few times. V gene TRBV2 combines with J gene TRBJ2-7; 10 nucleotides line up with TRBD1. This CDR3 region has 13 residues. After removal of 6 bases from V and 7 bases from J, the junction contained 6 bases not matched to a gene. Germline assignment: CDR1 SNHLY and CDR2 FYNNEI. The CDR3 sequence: CASRTGGPGEQYF. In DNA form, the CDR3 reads TGTGCCAGCAGGACAGGGGGCCCGGGGGAGCAGTACTTC.

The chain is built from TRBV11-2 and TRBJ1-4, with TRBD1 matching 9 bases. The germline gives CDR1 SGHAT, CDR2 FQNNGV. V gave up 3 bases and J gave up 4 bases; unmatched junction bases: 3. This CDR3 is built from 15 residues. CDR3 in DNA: TGTGCCAGCAGCTTTCGGGACAGGGATAATGAAAAACTGTTTTTT. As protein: CASSFRDRDNEKLFF.

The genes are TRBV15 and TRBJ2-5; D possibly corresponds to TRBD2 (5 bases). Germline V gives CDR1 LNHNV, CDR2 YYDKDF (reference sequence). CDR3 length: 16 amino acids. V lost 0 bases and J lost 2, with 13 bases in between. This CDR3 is CATSRDEGEHQETQYF. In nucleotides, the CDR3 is TGTGCCACCAGCAGAGACGAGGGAGAGCATCAAGAGACCCAGTACTTC.

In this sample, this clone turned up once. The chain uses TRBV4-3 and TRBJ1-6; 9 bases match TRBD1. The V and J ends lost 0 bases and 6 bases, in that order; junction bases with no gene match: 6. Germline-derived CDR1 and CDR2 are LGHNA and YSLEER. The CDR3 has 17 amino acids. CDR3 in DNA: TGCGCCAGCAGCCAAGATCGCACAGGGGGCAGTAATTCACCCCTCCACTTT. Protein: CASSQDRTGGSNSPLHF.

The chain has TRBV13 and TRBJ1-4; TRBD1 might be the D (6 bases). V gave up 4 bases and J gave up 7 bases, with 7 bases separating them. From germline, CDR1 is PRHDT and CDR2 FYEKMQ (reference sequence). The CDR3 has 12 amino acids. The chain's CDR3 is CASSSDSEKLFF. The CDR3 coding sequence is TGTGCCAGCAGCTCGGACAGTGAAAAACTGTTTTTT.

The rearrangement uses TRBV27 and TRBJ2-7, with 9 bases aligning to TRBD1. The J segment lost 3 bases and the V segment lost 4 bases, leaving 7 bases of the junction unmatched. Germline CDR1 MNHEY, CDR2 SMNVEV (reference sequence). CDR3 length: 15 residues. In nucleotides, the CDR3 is TGTGCCAGCAGTTACCGACAGGGGGTCTACTACGAGCAGTACTTC. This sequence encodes CASSYRQGVYYEQYF.